The next 17 T cell receptor beta chains were all read from a single sample in a study of sequential checkpoint blockade in melanoma. Clones were sequenced by immunoSEQ multiplex PCR, and TCRdb holds only the in-frame ones, with some missing. The sample contains fewer than 20,000 clones, around 70% of which appear only once. Regarding treatment: randomized to nivolumab then ipilimumab (arm A) or the reverse (arm B). Sequencing was performed on tumor tissue (inferred from file names), taken from a patient given nivolumab and ipilimumab in sequence. These TCRs come from a human donor with melanoma.

This chain uses TRBV19 with TRBJ2-7, with D perhaps TRBD2 (6 bases). From germline, CDR1 is LNHDA and CDR2 SQIVND (reference sequence). CDR3 size: 14 residues. Between the trimmed V and J ends, which lost 0 bases and 3 bases, there was a span of 9 bases. The CDR3 spells CASSIEEGIYEQYF. The CDR3 DNA follows: TGTGCCAGTAGTATAGAGGAGGGTATCTACGAGCAGTACTTC.

The CDR3, as DNA: TGTGCCAGCAGCGTAGGCCCGGCGGCAGATACGCAGTATTTT. This gives the protein CASSVGPAADTQYF. The chain uses TRBV7-1 and TRBJ2-3; D unclear. TRBV7-1 is filed as an ORF, its function uncertain. V gave up 5 bases and J gave up 4 bases, with 13 bases separating them. There are 14 residues in the CDR3.

The chain combines TRBV30 with TRBJ2-7; maybe TRBD1 (6 bases). Germline V gives CDR1 GTSNPN, CDR2 SVGIG (reference sequence). The CDR3 length is 13 residues. V was trimmed by 0 bases and J by 5 bases, leaving 11 bases between them. The CDR3 DNA reads as TGTGCCTGGAGTGTTCAGGGGATACACGAGCAGTACTTC. As protein: CAWSVQGIHEQYF.

The rearrangement uses TRBV16 and TRBJ2-1; 9 nucleotides line up with TRBD2. V was clipped by 5 bases and J by 4 bases; unmatched bases: 12. The CDR3 loop spans 17 amino acids. The germline gives CDR1 KGHSY, CDR2 FQNENV. The CDR3 coding sequence is TGTGCCAGCAGCGTAGTGGCTAGCGGGATCAGATACAATGAGCAGTTCTTC. This sequence encodes CASSVVASGIRYNEQFF.

The chain has TRBV6-8 and TRBJ1-4, with D possibly TRBD1 on 6 matching bases. With 0 bases removed from V and 2 bases from J, the gap between germline ends came to 10 bases. Looked up from germline, CDR1 is MNHGY and CDR2 is SAAAGT. CDR3 length: 16 residues. The CDR3 sequence: CASSYSSGGTNEKLFF. CDR3 DNA sequence: TGTGCCAGCAGTTACTCCAGCGGGGGCACTAATGAAAAACTGTTTTTT.

This clone was counted only a few times. This chain joins TRBV6-1 and TRBJ1-1, with D uncertain. The V end was cut by 0 bases, the J end by 11 bases, with 13 bases between. There are 13 residues in the CDR3. The germline gives CDR1 MNHNS, CDR2 SASEGT. The CDR3 bases are TGTGCCAGCAGTGAAGCGCGGGCAGATTGGGCTTTCTTT. Residues: CASSEARADWAFF.

The rearrangement uses TRBV6-4 and TRBJ2-3; 9 bases fit TRBD2. CDR3 length equals 11 residues. Per germline, CDR1 MRHNA and CDR2 SNTAGT. Germline trimming cut 7 bases from V and 11 bases from J; bases unmatched to any gene: 4. The CDR3 here is CASMAGGEQYF. For the CDR3, the DNA is TGTGCCAGCATGGCGGGAGGGGAGCAGTATTTT.

This rearrangement joins TRBV6-1 to TRBJ2-5, with 10 bases matching TRBD2. This CDR3 comprises 16 residues. Trimming took 0 bases from V and 4 from J; bases not matched to a gene: 5. CDR1 MNHNS and CDR2 SASEGT come from the germline V gene. CDR3 loop: CASSEAIAGGGETQYF. For the CDR3, the DNA is TGTGCCAGCAGTGAAGCTATAGCGGGGGGCGGAGAGACCCAGTACTTC.

This clone has just a few counts. This chain joins TRBV2 and TRBJ2-3; TRBD2 matches 9 bases. The CDR3 extends over 15 amino acids. The V gene's germline CDR1 is SNHLY and CDR2 FYNNEI. V was clipped by 8 bases and J by 3 bases; unmatched bases: 9. The CDR3 DNA reads TGTGCCAGCGGCCAGCAGACTAGCGGTACAGATACGCAGTATTTT. Amino acids: CASGQQTSGTDTQYF.

The chain uses TRBV6-8 and TRBJ1-1; D gene uncertain. There are 13 residues in the CDR3. Trimming shortened V by 2 bases and J by 0 bases, and 4 bases separated the two germline ends. Germline V gives CDR1 MNHGY, CDR2 SAAAGT. The CDR3 DNA sequence: TGTGCCAGCAGTTACGATCTGAACACTGAAGCTTTCTTT. Amino acid sequence: CASSYDLNTEAFF.

This clone has more than one count but fewer than ten. This rearrangement joins TRBV11-3 to TRBJ2-3, with D tentatively TRBD1 or TRBD2 (5 bases each). The CDR3 totals 16 residues. V gave up 5 bases and J gave up 0 bases, with 15 bases separating them. Germline CDR1 and CDR2: SGHNT and YENEEA. The CDR3, as DNA: TGTGCCAGCAGCCTCCCCCTGGGGGTTAGCACAGATACGCAGTATTTT. Translation gives CASSLPLGVSTDTQYF. Combining the CDR3 with reference TRBV11-3 and TRBJ2-3 gives the whole variable domain EAGVVQSPRYKIIEKKQPVAFWCNPISGHNTLYWYLQNLGQGPELLIRYENEEAVDDSQLPKDRFSAERLKGVDSTLKIQPAELGDSAVYLCASSLPLGVSTDTQYFGPGTRLTVL.

This clone was observed a few times. The chain combines TRBV15 with TRBJ1-2; no clear D. The V and J ends lost 1 base and 2 bases respectively, with 8 bases between them. CDR3 length: 14 amino acids. Looked up from germline, CDR1 is LNHNV and CDR2 is YYDKDF (reference sequence). This CDR3 is CATSRGDGNYGYTF. The CDR3 DNA sequence: TGTGCCACCAGCAGAGGTGACGGAAACTATGGCTACACCTTC.

The rearrangement joins TRBV11-3 to TRBJ1-6, with TRBD1 matching over 8 bases. Germline V gene data show CDR1 as SGHNT and CDR2 as YENEEA. This CDR3 spans 15 amino acids. V lost 5 bases, J lost 9 bases, and 9 bases stayed unmatched. In nucleotides, the CDR3 is TGTGCCAGCAGCGCCGGACAGGGAAATGGTTCACCCCTCCACTTT. This sequence encodes CASSAGQGNGSPLHF.

The chain couples TRBV11-3 to TRBJ2-7; tentative D call: TRBD2 (5 bases). The germline V gene has CDR1 SGHNT and CDR2 YENEEA. V lost 5 bases and J 7 bases, leaving 18 bases between the germline ends. The CDR3 runs 14 residues. CDR3 protein: CASSSGEPSGEQYF. The CDR3 DNA reads TGTGCCAGCAGCAGTGGGGAGCCTTCGGGGGAGCAGTACTTC. The variable domain in full, with the rest retrieved from reference TRBV11-3 and TRBJ2-7, is EAGVVQSPRYKIIEKKQPVAFWCNPISGHNTLYWYLQNLGQGPELLIRYENEEAVDDSQLPKDRFSAERLKGVDSTLKIQPAELGDSAVYLCASSSGEPSGEQYFGPGTRLTVT.

The chain recombines TRBV6-8 with TRBJ1-1; TRBD1 might be the D (6 bases). The CDR3 loop spans 15 amino acids. The germline V gene has CDR1 MNHGY and CDR2 SAAAGT. V lost 6 bases to trimming and J lost 8 bases, with 22 bases between them. CDR3 bases: TGTGCCAGCAGCCCAAGGCCAGGGGAACCTCAGGAAGCTTTCTTT. This codes for CASSPRPGEPQEAFF.

This chain uses TRBV19 with TRBJ1-2, with D perhaps matching TRBD1 (6 bases). V shed 1 base and J shed 4 bases, with 16 bases lying between them. Per the germline V gene, CDR1 is LNHDA and CDR2 is SQIVND (reference sequence). CDR3 length: 16 residues. The CDR3 region has the DNA TGTGCCAGTAGTATAGGGATGGACAGATACTCCTATGGCTACACCTTC. It encodes CASSIGMDRYSYGYTF.

This clone has just a few counts. V gene TRBV10-2 combines with J gene TRBJ1-3, with TRBD1 matching 7 bases. The trim removed 7 bases at V and 7 bases at J, leaving 7 bases unmatched. Germline CDR1 and CDR2: WSHSY and SAAADI. This CDR3 has 13 amino acids. In nucleotides, the CDR3 is TGCGCCAGCAATCGACAGGGATCGAACACCATATATTTT. This codes for CASNRQGSNTIYF.